Presented here are 24 T cell receptor beta chains from one specimen sequenced in a study of T cells in localized non-small cell lung cancer. The assay was immunoSEQ multiplex PCR, and TCRdb's table has in-frame clones only and misses some. The sample consists of under 35,000 clones, roughly three quarters of them appearing once. The source was peripheral blood, collected before any cancer treatment. The receptors were gathered from a male donor older than 55 with stage II squamous cell lung carcinoma.

This clone was seen a single time. V is TRBV6-5 and J is TRBJ2-2; perhaps TRBD2 as D (6 bases). The CDR3 runs to 15 residues. V lost 2 bases and J lost 8, with 15 bases in between. The germline gives CDR1 MNHEY, CDR2 SVGAGI. CDR3 in DNA: TGTGCCAGCAGTTACCCACAGCTTGGAGGGGGGGAGCTGTTTTTT. Protein product: CASSYPQLGGGELFF.

This rearrangement joins TRBV11-3 to TRBJ1-3; D remains unclear. This CDR3 is 13 amino acids long. Germline lookup yields CDR1 SGHNT and CDR2 YENEEA. V lost 0 bases and J 8 bases, leaving 8 bases between the germline ends. The CDR3 nucleotides read TGTGCCAGCAGCTTAGAGGCGGAAGACACCATATATTTT. The encoded protein is CASSLEAEDTIYF.

The chain has TRBV25-1 and TRBJ2-7; D not resolved. The CDR3 totals 13 residues. Per germline, CDR1 MGHDK and CDR2 SYGVNS. Trimming shortened V by 8 bases and J by 5 bases, and 16 bases separated the two germline ends. Written as DNA, the CDR3 is TGTGCCAGCCCGATCCTAGGACGGGACGAGCAGTACTTC. This sequence encodes CASPILGRDEQYF.

The chain recombines TRBV10-3 with TRBJ1-6; 8 bases agree with TRBD1. In germline, CDR1 is ENHRY, CDR2 SYGVKD. The CDR3 consists of 14 residues. CDR3 loop: CTDRGGSYNSPLHF. The CDR3 nucleotides read TGTACCGACAGGGGCGGCTCCTATAATTCACCCCTCCACTTT.

V is TRBV27 and J is TRBJ1-5; weak D call: TRBD1 (5 bases). This CDR3 is built from 13 residues. The V gene lost 8 bases and the J gene lost 0 bases, with 8 bases spanning the gap. Germline values: CDR1 MNHEY, CDR2 SMNVEV (reference sequence). The DNA of the CDR3 is TGTGCCAGCTGGGACGGTAGCAATCAGCCCCAGCATTTT. Its translation is CASWDGSNQPQHF.

A note on this clone: Its ends do not fully match the called genes, so a read error is possible. V and J are TRBV6-1 and TRBJ1-2; D is ambiguous. CDR1 is MNHNS, CDR2 SASEGT, per germline. The CDR3 runs to 12 residues. CDR3 sequence: CASRAYNYSYTF. The DNA of the CDR3 is TGTGCCAGCAGGGCATATAACTATAGCTACACCTTC.

J is TRBJ2-1 and V is TRBV27, with 12 bases aligning to TRBD2. CDR1 and CDR2 (germline): MNHEY, SMNVEV (reference sequence). The CDR3 sequence is 19 residues long. The V gene end was trimmed by 2 bases and the J gene end by 6 bases; junction bases not matched to a gene: 14. CDR3: CASSLAAGLAGFLGNEQFF. CDR3 DNA sequence: TGTGCCAGCAGTTTAGCCGCCGGACTAGCGGGATTTCTGGGCAATGAGCAGTTCTTC.

The chain has TRBV7-9 and TRBJ2-1, with D unresolved. The ends were cut back, 5 bases at V and 8 bases at J, with 10 bases in the middle. The CDR3 has 12 amino acids. Germline loops: CDR1 SEHNR, CDR2 FQNEAQ (reference sequence). The CDR3 DNA follows: TGTGCCAGCAGCCCCCCTATGTATGAGCAGTTCTTC. Translating gives CASSPPMYEQFF.

The count of this clone is one. J is TRBJ1-1 and V is TRBV27, with 10 positions matching TRBD1. Germline V CDR1 and CDR2: MNHEY, SMNVEV (reference sequence). The J segment lost 0 bases and the V segment lost 5 bases, leaving 6 bases of the junction unmatched. The CDR3 spans 16 residues. CDR3 coding DNA: TGTGCCAGCAGTCCTTGGGGACAGGGGATGAACACTGAAGCTTTCTTT. Translated, it gives CASSPWGQGMNTEAFF.

The gene calls are TRBV11-2 and TRBJ2-2; D might be TRBD2 (6 bases). The germline CDR1 and CDR2 sequences are SGHAT and FQNNGV. CDR3 length: 13 amino acids. Trimming shortened V by 6 bases and J by 6 bases, and 11 bases separated the two germline ends. CDR3 sequence: CASSWGVAGELFF. The CDR3 coding sequence is TGTGCCAGCAGTTGGGGGGTGGCCGGGGAGCTGTTTTTT.

V is TRBV7-3 and J is TRBJ2-5; the match to TRBD2 covers 8 bases. CDR3 size: 18 residues. J gave up 2 bases and V 1 base, and 12 bases lay outside the gene matches. Germline assignment: CDR1 SGHTA and CDR2 FQGTGA. The CDR3 DNA follows: TGTGCCAGCAGCTTAATGGGCCGGGTAGCGGGGTATCAAGAGACCCAGTACTTC. Protein product: CASSLMGRVAGYQETQYF.

V is TRBV30 and J is TRBJ2-3; 8 bases match TRBD1. After removal of 1 base from V and 10 bases from J, the junction contained 13 bases not matched to a gene. Germline assignment: CDR1 GTSNPN and CDR2 SVGIG (reference sequence). The CDR3 contains 15 residues. CDR3 sequence reads: CAWSGPGTGTRPQYF. The CDR3 bases are TGTGCCTGGAGTGGCCCCGGGACAGGAACGCGGCCGCAGTATTTT.

This clone was seen a handful of times. This chain joins TRBV9 and TRBJ1-1; D is uncertain. CDR3 size: 13 residues. Trimming took off 0 bases at V and 0 bases at J, with 3 bases between the two ends. Germline CDR1 is SGDLS and CDR2 is YYNGEE. CDR3 DNA sequence: TGTGCCAGCAGCGTAGGCATGAACACTGAAGCTTTCTTT. It specifies CASSVGMNTEAFF. The full variable domain, rest sourced from reference TRBV9 and TRBJ1-1, is DSGVTQTPKHLITATGQRVTLRCSPRSGDLSVYWYQQSLDQGLQFLIQYYNGEERAKGNILERFSAQQFPDLHSELNLSSLELGDSALYFCASSVGMNTEAFFGQGTRLTVV.

The chain recombines TRBV7-6 with TRBJ1-1; TRBD1 is a possible D gene (5 bases). This CDR3 has 11 amino acids. Germline V lookup: CDR1 SGHVS, CDR2 FNYEAQ. V was clipped by 1 base and J by 11 bases, with 8 bases between them. The CDR3 region has the DNA TGTGCCAGCAGCTTAGGGGGACGGGCTTTCTTT. Residues: CASSLGGRAFF.

The chain carries TRBV7-2 and TRBJ1-4, with D hard to call. With 7 bases removed from V and 7 bases from J, the gap between germline ends came to 19 bases. This CDR3 region has 15 residues. CDR1 and CDR2 (germline): SGHTA, FQGNSA. The CDR3, as DNA: TGTGCCAGCACCAAATTGGGAGCCGGCGGTGAAAAACTGTTTTTT. Protein: CASTKLGAGGEKLFF.

The rearrangement joins TRBV29-1 to TRBJ1-2, with D unclear. This CDR3 has 12 residues. V lost 5 bases and J 0 bases, leaving 7 bases between the germline ends. Germline V lookup: CDR1 SQVTM, CDR2 ANQGSEA. CDR3 sequence reads: CSVPTTNYGYTF. The CDR3 DNA reads TGCAGCGTTCCGACTACTAACTATGGCTACACCTTC.

The chain carries TRBV7-8 and TRBJ1-1; D ambiguous. The CDR3 sequence is 17 residues long. Per the germline V gene, CDR1 is SGHVS and CDR2 is FQNEAQ. V lost 6 bases and J 0 bases, leaving 20 bases between the germline ends. The CDR3 DNA reads as TGTGCCAGCAGGTCCTGGGAGTCCGGAATCATGAACACTGAAGCTTTCTTT. Encoded protein: CASRSWESGIMNTEAFF.

The V gene is TRBV27, the J gene TRBJ1-2; TRBD1 agrees at 8 bases. The V and J ends lost 5 bases and 13 bases, in that order; junction bases with no gene match: 9. Germline CDR1 reads MNHEY; CDR2 reads SMNVEV (reference sequence). The CDR3 contains 12 residues. The CDR3 protein is CASSGAGGGSTF. The CDR3 DNA sequence: TGTGCCAGCAGTGGTGCAGGGGGCGGGAGCACCTTC.

This sequence joins TRBV5-1 and TRBJ1-2; 7 bases are a match to TRBD1. The CDR3 runs 14 residues. V shed 5 bases, J shed 6 bases, and the junction held 10 bases outside the gene matches. CDR1 is SGHRS and CDR2 is YFSETQ in the germline V gene. This CDR3 reads CASRPQPGGDGYTF. The CDR3 region has the DNA TGCGCCAGCAGACCTCAACCAGGGGGGGATGGCTACACCTTC.

The chain carries TRBV9 and TRBJ1-3; 7 nucleotides line up with TRBD1. The germline V gene has CDR1 SGDLS and CDR2 YYNGEE. Germline trimming cut 3 bases from V and 0 bases from J; bases unmatched to any gene: 9. The CDR3 is 17 amino acids. Here the CDR3 DNA reads TGTGCCAGCAGCGCGGCGGGACAGACTCTCTCTGGAAACACCATATATTTT. Protein product: CASSAAGQTLSGNTIYF. The whole variable domain, remainder taken from reference TRBV9 and TRBJ1-3, is DSGVTQTPKHLITATGQRVTLRCSPRSGDLSVYWYQQSLDQGLQFLIQYYNGEERAKGNILERFSAQQFPDLHSELNLSSLELGDSALYFCASSAAGQTLSGNTIYFGEGSWLTVV.

The chain couples TRBV11-2 to TRBJ1-1; D call uncertain. Between the trimmed V and J ends, which lost 3 bases and 8 bases, there was a span of 10 bases. The germline gives CDR1 SGHAT, CDR2 FQNNGV. The CDR3 contains 12 residues. CDR3 in DNA: TGTGCCAGCAGCTTTTCCAGTTCGGAAGCTTTCTTT. It translates to CASSFSSSEAFF.

The V gene is TRBV7-9, the J gene TRBJ1-1; no clear D gene. Per the germline V gene, CDR1 is SEHNR and CDR2 is FQNEAQ (reference sequence). The germline V and J ends were trimmed by 7 bases and 5 bases, with 14 bases remaining between them. The CDR3 spans 13 residues. CDR3 sequence (DNA): TGTGCCAGCACTGAGGGAGGTTGGACTGAAGCTTTCTTT. Encoded protein: CASTEGGWTEAFF.

J is TRBJ1-1 and V is TRBV2; possibly TRBD1 for D (6 bases). There are 14 residues in the CDR3. V was cut by 5 bases and J by 1 base, with 11 bases left in between. Germline assignment: CDR1 SNHLY and CDR2 FYNNEI. The CDR3 reads CASSSEQGNTEAFF. The DNA for the CDR3 is TGTGCCAGCAGTTCGGAACAGGGGAACACTGAAGCTTTCTTT.

The chain employs TRBV25-1 and TRBJ2-7, with D unresolved. V was cut by 8 bases and J by 5 bases, with 19 bases left in between. The CDR3 contains 14 residues. Germline CDR1 MGHDK, CDR2 SYGVNS. CDR3 coding DNA: TGTGCCAGCTCCCGGTCTAGTTCCTCGAACGAGCAGTACTTC. This encodes CASSRSSSSNEQYF.